The next 27 T cell receptor beta chains were all read from a single sample in a study of T cell changes during pregnancy in multiple sclerosis. Assay: immunoSEQ multiplex PCR; the TCRdb copy retains only in-frame clones and omits some. The data contain approximately 58,000 clones, about 90% of them singletons. Material: peripheral blood, obtained in the second trimester of pregnancy. The receptors were gathered from a female donor in good health, enrolled as a control in a pregnancy study.

The rearrangement links TRBV2 to TRBJ2-3, with D perhaps TRBD2 (6 bases). Germline V gene sequence: CDR1 SNHLY, CDR2 FYNNEI. V lost 4 bases and J 8 bases, leaving 10 bases between the germline ends. The CDR3 has 12 amino acids. Here the CDR3 reads CASSGEVGTQYF. The CDR3 DNA is TGTGCCAGCAGTGGGGAGGTCGGTACGCAGTATTTT.

The gene calls are TRBV5-1 and TRBJ1-1, with D tentatively TRBD1 (6 bases). Germline CDR1 reads SGHRS; CDR2 reads YFSETQ. Trimming shortened V by 0 bases and J by 0 bases, and 9 bases separated the two germline ends. The CDR3 length is 15 residues. CDR3 protein: CASSLAQGLNTEAFF. CDR3 bases: TGCGCCAGCAGCTTGGCCCAGGGGCTGAACACTGAAGCTTTCTTT.

The CDR3: CASSFTKDRGRTDTQYF. CDR3 nucleotides: TGTGCCAGCAGCTTTACAAAGGACAGGGGGCGGACAGATACGCAGTATTTT. J is TRBJ2-3 and V is TRBV5-5, with 11 bases that match TRBD1. V shed 2 bases and J 3 bases; nucleotides not matched to a gene: 8. Germline lookup yields CDR1 SGHKS and CDR2 YYEKEE (reference sequence). This CDR3 has 17 residues.

The chain is built from TRBV11-2 and TRBJ1-2, with a tentative D call TRBD1 (5 bases). With 0 bases removed from V and 7 bases from J, the gap between germline ends came to 6 bases. The CDR3 contains 12 residues. Looked up from germline, CDR1 is SGHAT and CDR2 is FQNNGV. Here the CDR3 DNA reads TGTGCCAGCAGCTTAGACAGGGTTGGCTACACCTTC. It is translated as CASSLDRVGYTF.

The genes are TRBV19 and TRBJ2-7, with D perhaps TRBD1 (5 bases). V was trimmed by 3 bases and J by 5 bases, leaving 14 bases between them. The CDR3 has 14 residues. Germline-derived CDR1 and CDR2 are LNHDA and SQIVND (reference sequence). The CDR3 reads CASSIPGMIHEQYF. CDR3 coding DNA: TGTGCCAGTAGTATCCCAGGGATGATACACGAGCAGTACTTC.

The J gene is TRBJ2-7, the V gene TRBV2; possibly TRBD2 for D (6 bases). This CDR3 contains 15 residues. Germline CDR1 SNHLY, CDR2 FYNNEI. The V end lost 7 bases, the J end lost 3 bases, and 19 bases lay between the germline ends. CDR3 nucleotides: TGTGCCAGCACGGAGGGAAGGCTGACGATCTACGAGCAGTACTTC. It yields the protein CASTEGRLTIYEQYF.

This clone was recorded only once. The chain is built from TRBV6-1 and TRBJ2-3, with no clear D. Germline lookup yields CDR1 MNHNS and CDR2 SASEGT. CDR3 size: 12 residues. V gave up 0 bases and J gave up 11 bases, with 9 bases separating them. CDR3: CASSEAWSGQYF. In DNA form, the CDR3 reads TGTGCCAGCAGTGAAGCTTGGTCCGGGCAGTATTTT.

As DNA, the CDR3 is TGTGCCAGCAGCTTCACGAGCTCCTACGAGCAGTACTTC. Translated: CASSFTSSYEQYF. The chain employs TRBV11-1 and TRBJ2-7; D ambiguous. The germline V gene encodes CDR1 SGHAT and CDR2 FQDESV (reference sequence). Trimming shortened V by 3 bases and J by 0 bases, and 6 bases separated the two germline ends. This CDR3 has 13 amino acids.

CDR3 amino acids: CASSLVGGRADTQYF. The CDR3 bases are TGTGCCAGCAGCTTAGTCGGCGGGAGGGCAGATACGCAGTATTTT. The chain combines TRBV11-2 with TRBJ2-3; the match to TRBD2 covers 9 bases. The CDR3 consists of 15 residues. Germline CDR1 and CDR2: SGHAT and FQNNGV. Unmatched junction bases numbered 3, after V lost 1 base and J lost 4 bases.

This chain uses TRBV2 with TRBJ1-5; 9 nucleotides line up with TRBD1. Germline trimming cut 10 bases from V and 1 base from J; bases unmatched to any gene: 8. Germline V lookup: CDR1 SNHLY, CDR2 FYNNEI. CDR3 length: 15 amino acids. The CDR3 DNA is TGTGCCACCCTCCGGGACAGGGTAAGCAATCAGCCCCAGCATTTT. It encodes CATLRDRVSNQPQHF.

The chain has TRBV27 and TRBJ1-1, with unresolved D. The germline V gene encodes CDR1 MNHEY and CDR2 SMNVEV (reference sequence). V shed 4 bases and J shed 4 bases, with 16 bases lying between them. The CDR3 is made up of 15 amino acids. CDR3 in amino acids: CASSSHSSLGTEAFF. CDR3 in DNA: TGTGCCAGCAGTTCGCATAGTAGTCTAGGCACTGAAGCTTTCTTT.

The CDR3 is CASSYRPTLENEQFF. DNA for the CDR3: TGTGCCAGCAGTTACCGGCCCACCCTAGAGAATGAGCAGTTCTTC. The V gene is TRBV6-5, the J gene TRBJ2-1; D unclear. The CDR3 runs to 15 residues. Germline CDR1 and CDR2: MNHEY and SVGAGI. Trimming removed 2 bases at V and 7 bases at J, with 15 bases between.

The rearrangement joins TRBV7-8 to TRBJ2-6, with TRBD1 identical over 9 bases. Per germline, CDR1 SGHVS and CDR2 FQNEAQ. This CDR3 contains 19 residues. J gave up 0 bases and V 5 bases, and 11 bases lay outside the gene matches. The CDR3 DNA follows: TGTGCCAGCAGCCTTTACGGGACAGGGTTTCTCTCTGGGGCCAACGTCCTGACTTTC. This gives the protein CASSLYGTGFLSGANVLTF.

This clone is a singleton in its sample. V and J are TRBV18 and TRBJ1-4; a weak D match, TRBD1 (5 bases). The germline V gene has CDR1 KGHSH and CDR2 LQKENI. V lost 3 bases and J 8 bases, leaving 10 bases between the germline ends. This CDR3 comprises 13 residues. CDR3 residues: CASSPRVGEKLFF. CDR3 in DNA: TGTGCCAGCTCACCCAGGGTTGGAGAAAAACTGTTTTTT.

V usage is TRBV18 and J usage is TRBJ1-4; D perhaps matches TRBD1 (5 bases). The ends were cut back, 3 bases at V and 5 bases at J, with 22 bases in the middle. Per the germline V gene, CDR1 is KGHSH and CDR2 is LQKENI. The CDR3 consists of 18 residues. The CDR3, as DNA: TGTGCCAGCTCACCTCGCGGGGCAGGGCCAACCGGAAATGAAAAACTGTTTTTT. Amino acids: CASSPRGAGPTGNEKLFF.

V is TRBV5-1 and J is TRBJ1-1; a possible D gene is TRBD1 (6 bases). Trimming took 2 bases from V and 2 from J, leaving 7 bases between them. The CDR3 has 13 amino acids. Per germline, CDR1 SGHRS and CDR2 YFSETQ. Here the CDR3 reads CASSLGGNTEAFF. In DNA form, the CDR3 reads TGCGCCAGCAGCTTAGGGGGAAACACTGAAGCTTTCTTT.

This clone was picked up a small number of times. V gene TRBV30 combines with J gene TRBJ1-5; possibly TRBD1 for D (6 bases). Germline-derived CDR1 and CDR2 are GTSNPN and SVGIG (reference sequence). The CDR3 spans 12 residues. V lost 2 bases and J 6 bases, leaving 8 bases between the germline ends. CDR3 sequence reads: CAWSLGAQPQHF. CDR3 DNA: TGTGCCTGGAGTTTGGGGGCTCAGCCCCAGCATTTT.

This sequence joins TRBV5-1 and TRBJ2-1, with TRBD1 matching over 9 bases. This CDR3 is built from 16 residues. Losses at the gene ends were 3 bases for V and 2 bases for J; bases not matched to a gene: 6. Germline V gene lookup returns CDR1 SGHRS and CDR2 YFSETQ. Written as DNA, the CDR3 is TGCGCCAGCAGCTCCGGGACAGGGATCGCCTACAATGAGCAGTTCTTC. Translation: CASSSGTGIAYNEQFF.

The V call is TRBV30, the J call TRBJ1-5, with no clear D. CDR3 length equals 13 residues. Germline V gene data show CDR1 as GTSNPN and CDR2 as SVGIG (reference sequence). V was pared by 1 base and J by 3 bases, with 7 bases between. Here the CDR3 reads CAWSAMSNQPQHF. The CDR3 DNA sequence: TGTGCCTGGAGTGCCATGTCCAATCAGCCCCAGCATTTT.

This sequence joins TRBV5-1 and TRBJ2-7; TRBD1 agrees at 8 bases. The CDR3 totals 16 residues. The germline gives CDR1 SGHRS, CDR2 YFSETQ. V gave up 4 bases and J gave up 2 bases; unmatched junction bases: 11. CDR3 residues: CASSPDGQGVTYEQYF. CDR3 bases: TGCGCCAGCAGCCCGGACGGACAGGGAGTCACCTACGAGCAGTACTTC.

The CDR3 DNA reads TGTGCCAGCAGCGTAGGGGGGGGCGGCTACAATGAGCAGTTCTTC. It yields the protein CASSVGGGGYNEQFF. This chain connects TRBV9 to TRBJ2-1; tentatively, D is TRBD2 (7 bases). Per the germline V gene, CDR1 is SGDLS and CDR2 is YYNGEE. This CDR3 has 15 amino acids. The V gene lost 0 bases and the J gene lost 3 bases, with 10 bases spanning the gap. The full variable domain, rest sourced from reference TRBV9 and TRBJ2-1, is DSGVTQTPKHLITATGQRVTLRCSPRSGDLSVYWYQQSLDQGLQFLIQYYNGEERAKGNILERFSAQQFPDLHSELNLSSLELGDSALYFCASSVGGGGYNEQFFGPGTRLTVL.

V is TRBV11-2 and J is TRBJ2-3; 15 bases are shared with TRBD2. The CDR3 is 16 amino acids. Germline-derived CDR1 and CDR2 are SGHAT and FQNNGV. V trimming: 5 bases; J trimming: 5 bases; junction bases outside the gene matches: 5. DNA for the CDR3: TGTGCCAGCAGCATAGGGACTAGCGGGGGGAGAGATACGCAGTATTTT. This gives the protein CASSIGTSGGRDTQYF.

Of note for this clone: One end of the junction varies from germline; a read error may be responsible. V is TRBV11-2 and J is TRBJ2-1; perhaps TRBD1 as D (6 bases). CDR3 length: 12 residues. CDR1 SGHAT and CDR2 FQNNGV come from the germline V gene. The CDR3 spells CASSLDRNEQFF. Written as DNA, the CDR3 is TGTGCCAGCAGCCTAGACAGGAATGAGCAGTTCTTC.

The J gene is TRBJ1-1, the V gene TRBV30; a possible D gene is TRBD1 (5 bases). V was shortened by 2 bases and J by 1 base, with 11 bases between the two germline ends. The CDR3 extends over 14 amino acids. From germline, CDR1 is GTSNPN and CDR2 SVGIG (reference sequence). CDR3 residues: CAWSLDTRNTEAFF. The CDR3, as DNA: TGTGCCTGGAGTCTGGACACCAGGAACACTGAAGCTTTCTTT.

The rearrangement joins TRBV19 to TRBJ2-2; 10 nucleotides match TRBD2. J gave up 5 bases and V 2 bases, and 2 bases lay outside the gene matches. The CDR3 runs to 15 residues. CDR1 and CDR2 (germline): LNHDA, SQIVND (reference sequence). CDR3 nucleotides: TGTGCCAGTAGTATACTAGCGGGGGTAACCGGGGAGCTGTTTTTT. Translated, it gives CASSILAGVTGELFF.

This clone came up once. The V gene is TRBV29-1, the J gene TRBJ2-5, with D possibly matching TRBD2 (6 bases). The V and J ends lost 7 bases and 8 bases respectively, with 20 bases between them. Germline CDR1 SQVTM, CDR2 ANQGSEA. The CDR3 covers 13 residues. The CDR3 reads CSGGASVAGTQYF. CDR3 DNA: TGCAGCGGAGGCGCTAGCGTCGCCGGCACCCAGTACTTC. Drawing the rest from reference TRBV29-1 and TRBJ2-5, the complete variable domain is SAVISQKPSRDICQRGTSLTIQCQVDSQVTMMFWYRQQPGQSLTLIATANQGSEATYESGFVIDKFPISRPNLTFSTLTVSNMSPEDSSIYLCSGGASVAGTQYFGPGTRLLVL.

The chain combines TRBV7-8 with TRBJ2-7; possible D gene TRBD2, 6 bases. V lost 2 bases and J lost 5, with 28 bases in between. In germline, CDR1 is SGHVS, CDR2 FQNEAQ. This CDR3 is 19 amino acids long. The CDR3 coding sequence is TGTGCCAGCAGCTTAAGTCCAATCGGCGGGGCCGGAGACCGCCACGAGCAGTACTTC. This translates into CASSLSPIGGAGDRHEQYF.